These T cell receptor beta chains were read from a single sample in a study of blood T cell repertoires in COVID-19. TCRdb's copy holds only in-frame clones and misses some; the assay was immunoSEQ multiplex PCR. The profile covers around 40,000 clones, with approximately 88% appearing a single time and 20% to 25% taken by the ten largest. Sequencing input: peripheral blood. These receptors came from a man in his forties or fifties with active COVID-19. Both conserved end residues are part of each CDR3. Each record gives: D gene, J gene, clone size, V gene, CDR3 length, CDR3 DNA, CDR3 protein. A D gene is named only where the DNA matches it firmly. Size is omitted from some rows. Given values are once, few, many or a class for expanded clones.

NA | TRBJ2-3 | NA | TRBV24-1 | 17 | TGTGCCACCAGTGATTTGAGGGAGTCTGGTCTGGGGGATACGCAGTATTTT | CATSDLRESGLGDTQYF
NA | TRBJ2-3 | NA | TRBV7-9 | 15 | TGTGCCAGCAGCTCAATCAGGGGCGCCGTAGATACGCAGTATTTT | CASSSIRGAVDTQYF
TRBD2 | TRBJ2-3 | NA | TRBV6-6 | 18 | TGTGCCAGCAGTCCCACCAGCGGGAGGGCATATAGCACAGATACGCAGTATTTT | CASSPTSGRAYSTDTQYF
NA | TRBJ1-4 | NA | TRBV6-5 | 15 | TGTGCCAGCAGTCCCCCCCTACCAACTAATGAAAAACTGTTTTTT | CASSPPLPTNEKLFF
TRBD2 | TRBJ2-3 | NA | TRBV6-4 | 16 | TGTGCCAGCAGTGACTCATCGCTAGCGGTGACAGATACGCAGTATTTT | CASSDSSLAVTDTQYF
NA | TRBJ1-1 | once | TRBV6-2/TRBV6-3 | 13 | TGTGCCAGCAGTTATCGGGGGAACACTGAAGCTTTCTTT | CASSYRGNTEAFF
NA | TRBJ2-7 | NA | TRBV27 | 14 | TGTGCCACTAAAGACGGGGTGCAAAAATACGAGCAGTACTTC | CATKDGVQKYEQYF
NA | TRBJ2-2 | once | TRBV15 | 12 | TGTGCCACCAGTCAAGAGTACGGGGAGCTGTTTTTT | CATSQEYGELFF
NA | TRBJ2-7 | once | TRBV13 | 16 | TGTGCCAGCAGCTTAAGGACCTCGGGGTCCTCCTACGAGCAGTACTTC | CASSLRTSGSSYEQYF
TRBD2 | TRBJ2-3 | NA | TRBV7-9 | 15 | TGTGCCAGCAGCTTAGTACTAGCGGCCACAGATACGCAGTATTTT | CASSLVLAATDTQYF
NA | TRBJ2-5 | few | TRBV5-1 | 14 | TGCGCCAGCAGCTTGATTGGCGGTCAAGAGACCCAGTACTTC | CASSLIGGQETQYF
NA | TRBJ1-3 | NA | TRBV6-5 | 12 | TGTGCCAGCAGTATACATGGAAACACCATATATTTT | CASSIHGNTIYF
TRBD2 | TRBJ2-7 | NA | TRBV6-5 | 16 | TGTGCCAGCAGTTCGGGACTAGCGGGGTCGTCCTACGAGCAGTACTTC | CASSSGLAGSSYEQYF
NA | TRBJ1-4 | NA | TRBV2 | 14 | TGTGCCAGCAGTACAGGGCTGTCTAATGAAAAACTGTTTTTT | CASSTGLSNEKLFF
NA | TRBJ2-5 | NA | TRBV19 | 14 | TGTGCCAGTAGTCGCGACGGGAGAGGAGAGACCCAGTACTTC | CASSRDGRGETQYF
TRBD1 | TRBJ2-7 | NA | TRBV7-3 | 15 | TGTGCCAGCAGCTTAGAGCCGGGGACAGGCTACGAGCAGTACTTC | CASSLEPGTGYEQYF
TRBD1 | TRBJ2-2 | NA | TRBV7-3 | 16 | TGTGCCAGCAGCTCCGCCGGGACAGGGAACACCGGGGAGCTGTTTTTT | CASSSAGTGNTGELFF
TRBD2 | TRBJ2-7 | NA | TRBV19 | 15 | TGTGCCAGTAGCTCGGGACTAGCGAACTCCTACGAGCAGTACTTC | CASSSGLANSYEQYF
TRBD2 | TRBJ2-3 | NA | TRBV7-3 | 16 | TGTGCCAGCAGCTCGCTAGCGGGAGGGCCTACAGATACGCAGTATTTT | CASSSLAGGPTDTQYF
NA | TRBJ2-3 | NA | TRBV2 | 13 | TGTGCCACGGCACAGGGGAGGCCAGATACGCAGTATTTT | CATAQGRPDTQYF